The next 13 T cell receptor beta chains were all read from a single sample in a study of radiotherapy plus CTLA-4 blockade in lung cancer. Data came from immunoSEQ multiplex PCR; TCRdb stores just in-frame clones and leaves some out. This sample has roughly 46,000 clones, with 60% to 80% found just once. Source: peripheral blood, taken from a patient treated with radiotherapy plus ipilimumab. Source of these receptors: a human donor with non-small cell lung cancer who had stable disease on radiotherapy plus ipilimumab.

This clone appeared once. V and J are TRBV9 and TRBJ2-3; 7 bases are a match to TRBD1. From germline, CDR1 is SGDLS and CDR2 YYNGEE. The V segment lost 4 bases and the J segment 1 base; nucleotides outside the gene matches: 3. The CDR3 contains 14 residues. The CDR3 bases are TGTGCCAGCAGCTTTCAGGGGGGCACAGATACGCAGTATTTT. The encoded protein is CASSFQGGTDTQYF.

This clone was seen only a few times. As DNA, the CDR3 is TGCGCCAGCAGCCAAGAGAGGGACAGGGTTGGAGGCTACACCTTC. This encodes CASSQERDRVGGYTF. This chain links TRBV4-1 with TRBJ1-2, with 9 nucleotides matching TRBD1. V gave up 0 bases and J gave up 8 bases; unmatched junction bases: 7. There are 15 residues in the CDR3. Germline V gene lookup returns CDR1 MGHRA and CDR2 YSYEKL.

The chain couples TRBV6-5 to TRBJ1-1; tentative D call: TRBD1 (5 bases). Trimming took off 6 bases at V and 4 bases at J, with 12 bases between the two ends. This CDR3 has 13 amino acids. Germline assignment: CDR1 MNHEY and CDR2 SVGAGI. The CDR3, as DNA: TGTGCCAGCAGGGGGGGTATATTCACTGAAGCTTTCTTT. The encoded protein is CASRGGIFTEAFF.

This chain links TRBV6-5 with TRBJ1-5; D possibly corresponds to TRBD1 (5 bases). CDR1 is MNHEY, CDR2 SVGAGI, per germline. Trimming cost V 2 bases and J 6 bases, with 11 bases left between them. The CDR3 totals 14 residues. The CDR3 DNA sequence: TGTGCCAGCAGTTACGGCGGGGGATCTCAGCCCCAGCATTTT. Its translation is CASSYGGGSQPQHF.

The V gene is TRBV11-2, the J gene TRBJ1-3; D unresolved. Trimming removed 5 bases from V and 4 bases from J, with 15 bases in between. The CDR3 has 15 amino acids. Germline CDR1 SGHAT, CDR2 FQNNGV. Here the CDR3 reads CASSPGEGAGNTIYF. The CDR3 nucleotides are TGTGCCAGCAGCCCCGGGGAAGGCGCCGGAAACACCATATATTTT. The complete variable domain, with remaining parts taken from reference TRBV11-2 and TRBJ1-3, reads EAGVAQSPRYKIIEKRQSVAFWCNPISGHATLYWYQQILGQGPKLLIQFQNNGVVDDSQLPKDRFSAERLKGVDSTLKIQPAKLEDSAVYLCASSPGEGAGNTIYFGEGSWLTVV.

The chain couples TRBV19 to TRBJ2-7; the D gene is possibly TRBD2 (6 bases). The CDR3 is 15 residues long. V shed 5 bases and J shed 3 bases, with 17 bases lying between them. Germline CDR1 LNHDA, CDR2 SQIVND (reference sequence). CDR3 loop: CASSADSGNLYEQYF. CDR3 sequence (DNA): TGTGCCAGTAGTGCCGATAGCGGAAATCTCTACGAGCAGTACTTC.

The chain is built from TRBV9 and TRBJ1-5; TRBD1 matches 9 bases. The germline V gene has CDR1 SGDLS and CDR2 YYNGEE. The CDR3 is 15 amino acids. V shed 6 bases, J shed 6 bases, and the junction held 10 bases outside the gene matches. CDR3 bases: TGTGCCAGCAAATCCGGGACAGGGTTGGGTCAGCCCCAGCATTTT. It translates to CASKSGTGLGQPQHF. The whole variable domain, remainder taken from reference TRBV9 and TRBJ1-5, is DSGVTQTPKHLITATGQRVTLRCSPRSGDLSVYWYQQSLDQGLQFLIQYYNGEERAKGNILERFSAQQFPDLHSELNLSSLELGDSALYFCASKSGTGLGQPQHFGDGTRLSIL.

This chain joins TRBV7-9 and TRBJ1-2; 8 nucleotides match TRBD1. V gave up 2 bases and J gave up 4 bases; unmatched junction bases: 9. The CDR3 contains 16 residues. Germline V lookup: CDR1 SEHNR, CDR2 FQNEAQ (reference sequence). DNA of the CDR3: TGTGCCAGCAGCTTACCGCAGGGGGCCGCTGCCTATGGCTACACCTTC. It yields the protein CASSLPQGAAAYGYTF.

This sequence joins TRBV4-1 and TRBJ2-2; D is perhaps TRBD1 or TRBD2 (5 bases each). This CDR3 has 17 amino acids. Germline CDR1 MGHRA, CDR2 YSYEKL. Trimming removed 4 bases at V and 0 bases at J, with 15 bases between. CDR3 nucleotide sequence: TGCGCCAGCAGCCGACAGCAGGGACCGTCGAACACCGGGGAGCTGTTTTTT. Translation: CASSRQQGPSNTGELFF.

The chain is built from TRBV19 and TRBJ1-2; 7 nucleotides agree with TRBD1. Trimming removed 4 bases from V and 1 base from J; junction bases left unmatched: 3. Per germline, CDR1 LNHDA and CDR2 SQIVND (reference sequence). The CDR3 has 14 amino acids. Here the CDR3 DNA reads TGTGCCAGTAGTAACTCAGGGGGTAACTATGGCTACACCTTC. Protein sequence: CASSNSGGNYGYTF.

This clone was found a few times. The genes are TRBV5-3 and TRBJ1-6, with a weak D call TRBD1 (5 bases). TRBV5-3 counts as an open reading frame of uncertain function. CDR3 size: 15 residues. V lost 8 bases to trimming and J lost 10 bases, with 22 bases between them. In DNA, the CDR3 is TGTGCCAGCAGCCATCCGACCGGGGGTGTCTCACCCCTCCACTTT. Amino acids: CASSHPTGGVSPLHF.

The chain has TRBV7-8 and TRBJ2-1; 7 nucleotides align to TRBD2. V shed 5 bases, J shed 4 bases, and the junction held 11 bases outside the gene matches. In germline, CDR1 is SGHVS, CDR2 FQNEAQ. The CDR3 loop spans 16 amino acids. The CDR3 region is CASSPDKAGFYNEQFF. The DNA of the CDR3 is TGTGCCAGCAGCCCAGATAAAGCGGGGTTTTACAATGAGCAGTTCTTC.

The chain uses TRBV30 and TRBJ1-2; a weak D match, TRBD1 (6 bases). The V and J ends lost 4 bases and 13 bases respectively, with 19 bases between them. This CDR3 region has 12 residues. From germline, CDR1 is GTSNPN and CDR2 SVGIG (reference sequence). CDR3 nucleotide sequence: TGTGCCTGGATTAGATCGGACAGATTATCCACCTTC. Translated: CAWIRSDRLSTF.